This TCR beta chain derives from a study of cytomegalovirus exposure and HLA in healthy donors. Study observations and caveats: In a later analysis, donors in an Asian-associated ancestry cluster reportedly had fewer N-insertions in productive TCRs than the cohort mean. The only immune exposure information that was available was CMV serostatus.

This clone was recorded only once. Its target is unknown. Trimming removed 5 bases from V and 6 bases from J; junction bases left unmatched: 5. CDR1 SGHTA and CDR2 FQGTGA come from the germline V gene. The CDR3 has 15 amino acids. The PCR was carried out with 60 Vbeta primers and 13 Jbeta primers. The data were produced by immunoSEQ multiplex PCR, yet TCRdb's version contains in-frame clones alone and is incomplete. The sample lists approximately 170,000 clones, around two thirds occurring once. The sequenced material came from PBMCs. The chain joins TRBV7-3 to TRBJ2-1; 12 nucleotides align to TRBD2. The sequence derives from a man in his forties in good health and CMV-seronegative. The CDR3 nucleotides read TGTGCCAGCAGCCCTAGCGGGAGGGGGGTCAATGAGCAGTTCTTC. It translates to CASSPSGRGVNEQFF.